These T cell receptor beta chains were read from a single sample in a study of cytomegalovirus exposure and HLA in healthy donors. Measured with immunoSEQ multiplex PCR; TCRdb has only the in-frame clones, and not every one. The profile covers 250,000 to 350,000 clones, with 80% to 90% appearing a single time and roughly 4% taken by the ten largest. The sequenced sample was PBMCs. These TCRs come from a man in his forties or fifties in good health and CMV-seropositive. CDR3s include the opening cysteine and the closing phenylalanine or tryptophan. Fields, in order: clone size, D gene, V gene, J gene, CDR3 protein, CDR3 DNA. A D gene is named only where the DNA matches it firmly. A row's size may be missing; if present it is once, few, many or a size class.

>-|TRBD2|TRBV5-4|TRBJ2-1
CASSLGPSGRTEQFF
TGTGCCAGCAGTCTCGGGCCTAGCGGGAGGACTGAGCAGTTCTTC
>-|-|TRBV7-9|TRBJ2-1
CSSSLEPSNEQFF
TGTTCCAGCAGCTTAGAACCGAGCAATGAGCAGTTCTTC
>-|TRBD1|TRBV18|TRBJ2-7
CASSGQGKHEQYF
TGTGCCAGCTCGGGACAGGGGAAACACGAGCAGTACTTC
>-|-|TRBV27|TRBJ1-1
CASSFAKTGTQGTEAFF
TGTGCCAGCAGTTTTGCCAAAACCGGGACCCAGGGGACTGAAGCTTTCTTT
>-|TRBD2|TRBV25-1|TRBJ2-5
CASSEPPGGTQETQYF
TGTGCCAGCAGTGAACCCCCGGGAGGTACCCAAGAGACCCAGTACTTC
>-|-|TRBV18|TRBJ1-5
CASSGGNNQPQHF
TGTGCCAGCTCCGGGGGGAACAATCAGCCCCAGCATTTT
>-|TRBD2|TRBV9|TRBJ2-2
CASSPGLAGDLGELFF
TGTGCCAGCAGCCCGGGACTAGCGGGAGATTTGGGGGAGCTGTTTTTT
>-|TRBD1|TRBV5-6|TRBJ2-7
CASSRFWDSGQDPYEQYF
TGTGCCAGCAGCCGTTTTTGGGATTCGGGACAGGACCCATACGAGCAGTACTTC
>-|TRBD2|TRBV7-9|TRBJ2-7
CASSLSSGQTYEQYF
TGTGCCAGCAGCTTATCTAGCGGCCAGACCTACGAGCAGTACTTC
>-|-|TRBV27|TRBJ2-7
CASSLRGPSSYEQYF
TGTGCCAGCAGTTTAAGAGGGCCTTCCTCCTACGAGCAGTACTTC
>-|-|TRBV5-1|TRBJ2-1
CASSFGGASYNEQFF
TGCGCCAGCAGCTTTGGGGGCGCCTCCTACAATGAGCAGTTCTTC
>-|-|TRBV29-1|TRBJ1-2
CSALPGVDYGYTF
TGCAGCGCCCTACCAGGGGTTGACTATGGCTACACCTTC
>once|-|TRBV5-4|TRBJ1-5
CASSPGRGLGQPQHF
TGTGCCAGCAGCCCGGGCAGGGGATTAGGGCAGCCCCAGCATTTT
>-|TRBD2|TRBV15|TRBJ2-7
CATSREVGLAGSYEQYF
TGTGCCACCAGCAGAGAAGTGGGACTAGCGGGTTCCTACGAGCAGTACTTC
>-|TRBD2|TRBV7-8|TRBJ2-1
CASSLWGRDYNEQFF
TGTGCCAGCAGCTTATGGGGGAGGGACTACAATGAGCAGTTCTTC
>-|-|TRBV7-9|TRBJ2-5
CASSLTGGGSGEQYF
TGTGCCAGCAGCCTAACAGGGGGGGGGTCGGGAGAGCAGTACTTC
>-|TRBD2|TRBV4-3|TRBJ2-2
CASSQGLREGRTGELFF
TGCGCCAGCAGCCAAGGCTTGCGGGAGGGCCGCACCGGGGAGCTGTTTTTT
>-|-|TRBV5-6|TRBJ2-5
CASSSQLAWETQYF
TGTGCCAGCAGCTCGCAGCTAGCGTGGGAGACCCAGTACTTC
>few|-|TRBV5-4|TRBJ1-4
CASSLRVDQKLFF
TGTGCCAGCAGCTTGCGGGTGGATCAAAAACTGTTTTTT
>-|-|TRBV15|TRBJ2-5
CATSSEGQETQYF
TGTGCCACCAGCAGTGAGGGCCAAGAGACCCAGTACTTC
>-|TRBD2|TRBV4-1|TRBJ2-7
CASSQGLAGAYEQYF
TGCGCCAGCAGCCAAGGACTAGCGGGAGCCTACGAGCAGTACTTC
>-|-|TRBV19|TRBJ1-5
CASSIARNNQPQHF
TGTGCCAGTAGTATAGCCAGGAACAATCAGCCCCAGCATTTT
>-|-|TRBV7-6|TRBJ1-5
CASSLDSYQPQHF
TGTGCCAGCAGCTTAGACAGCTATCAGCCCCAGCATTTT
>-|TRBD2|TRBV5-6|TRBJ2-7
CASSFGVAGAYEQYF
TGTGCCAGCAGCTTCGGGGTCGCGGGAGCCTACGAGCAGTACTTC
>-|-|TRBV6-4|TRBJ2-1
CASSDSGVDNEQFF
TGTGCCAGCAGTGACTCAGGGGTGGACAATGAGCAGTTCTTC
>-|TRBD2|TRBV7-2|TRBJ2-5
CASSPGLGQRQETQYF
TGTGCCAGCAGCCCAGGACTAGGGCAAAGACAAGAGACCCAGTACTTC
>few|-|TRBV6-6|TRBJ1-4
CASSFGVTNEKLFF
TGTGCCAGCAGCTTCGGGGTCACTAATGAAAAACTGTTTTTT
>-|TRBD2|TRBV15|TRBJ2-1
CATSRDLAGGVVPIEQFF
TGTGCCACCAGCAGAGACCTAGCGGGAGGGGTAGTCCCCATTGAGCAGTTCTTC
>-|-|TRBV28|TRBJ1-4
CASSYRSGTTNEKLFF
TGTGCCAGCAGCTATCGATCAGGGACAACTAATGAAAAACTGTTTTTT
>-|TRBD2|TRBV28|TRBJ2-1
CASSLRGLAGGLGVKNEQFF
TGTGCCAGCAGTTTACGGGGACTAGCGGGAGGGCTAGGGGTGAAAAATGAGCAGTTCTTC
>-|-|TRBV28|TRBJ2-1
CASSFPARRVAYNEQFF
TGTGCCAGCAGTTTCCCAGCTCGGCGGGTAGCCTACAATGAGCAGTTCTTC
>-|TRBD2|TRBV7-9|TRBJ2-2
CASVREGSTGELFF
TGTGCCAGCGTAAGGGAGGGGAGCACCGGGGAGCTGTTTTTT
>-|TRBD1|TRBV9|TRBJ2-6
CASSVGLQGHSGANVLTF
TGTGCCAGCAGCGTAGGGTTACAGGGGCATTCTGGGGCCAACGTCCTGACTTTC
>-|-|TRBV18|TRBJ1-5
CASSLSPYGKPQHF
TGTGCCAGCTCACTTTCCCCATACGGGAAGCCCCAGCATTTT
>-|-|TRBV28|TRBJ1-2
CASNPRRGRGAGGYTF
TGTGCCAGCAACCCCAGACGTGGTCGGGGGGCAGGAGGCTACACCTTC
>-|-|TRBV14|TRBJ1-3
CASSRTPGSSGNTIYF
TGTGCCAGCAGCCGGACACCAGGCAGCTCTGGAAACACCATATATTTT
>-|-|TRBV21-1|TRBJ2-7
CASRKAGANEQYF
TGTGCCAGCAGGAAAGCGGGAGCGAACGAGCAGTACTTC
>-|TRBD2|TRBV4-1|TRBJ2-5
CASSQGFAGGQETQYF
TGCGCCAGCAGCCAAGGCTTCGCGGGGGGACAAGAGACCCAGTACTTC
>-|TRBD2|TRBV28|TRBJ2-7
CASSLLAGGSYEQYF
TGTGCCAGCAGTTTATTAGCGGGAGGTTCCTACGAGCAGTACTTC
>-|-|TRBV30|TRBJ2-7
CAWSSGYEQYF
TGTGCCTGGAGCTCGGGGTACGAGCAGTACTTC
>-|TRBD1|TRBV28|TRBJ2-1
CASNPPGGSYNEQFF
TGTGCCAGCAACCCGCCAGGGGGCTCCTACAATGAGCAGTTCTTC